This TCR beta chain is from a study of cytomegalovirus exposure and HLA in healthy donors. Only a few counts were recorded for this clone. Use of 60 Vbeta and 13 Jbeta primers characterized the PCR. Profiled with immunoSEQ multiplex PCR; TCRdb holds only in-frame clones, not every one. The table lists some 120,000 clones, around 72% of them singletons. V lost 5 bases to trimming and J lost 4 bases, with 30 bases between them. This CDR3 comprises 20 residues. The germline V gene has CDR1 SGHVS and CDR2 FQNEAQ. This receptor was identified in a woman aged 45-59 years in good health and CMV-seropositive. The sequenced sample was PBMCs. This chain uses TRBV7-8 with TRBJ1-5, with D perhaps matching TRBD1 (5 bases). CDR3 DNA: TGTGCCAGCAGCCCGAGGAGTGGGGCAGGAGTCTTCTTGGAAAATCAGCCCCAGCATTTT. It yields the protein CASSPRSGAGVFLENQPQHF.